These 21 T cell receptor beta chains were all obtained from the same sample, sequenced in a study of blood T cell dynamics during melanoma immunotherapy. Noted time point: week 3, after first cycle of checkpoint inhibitor. Some clones are missing from TCRdb's copy, which holds only in-frame ones; the method was immunoSEQ multiplex PCR. The table shows under 8,500 clones, with 85% to 90% occurring only once. Sequences were derived from blood, sampled from a patient treated with checkpoint blockade. The receptors derive from a human donor with melanoma.

The V and J genes are TRBV19 and TRBJ2-7; TRBD2 matches at 12 bases. Germline V CDR1 and CDR2: LNHDA, SQIVND (reference sequence). The CDR3 runs 16 residues. The V and J ends lost 3 bases and 0 bases, in that order; junction bases with no gene match: 3. The DNA of the CDR3 is TGTGCCAGTAGTATCGGACTAGCGGGATACTCCTACGAGCAGTACTTC. This codes for CASSIGLAGYSYEQYF.

This clone was counted once. The rearrangement links TRBV21-1 to TRBJ1-2; TRBD1 reflects the table's D call only, with no check against the DNA. TRBV21-1 is noted as a pseudogene. The length of the CDR3 is 15 residues. The chain's CDR3 is CASSTDRGTNYGYTF. CDR3 in DNA: TGTGCCAGCAGCACGGACAGGGGAACCAACTATGGCTACACCTTC.

This chain uses TRBV28 with TRBJ1-4; no reliable D call. The V and J ends lost 3 bases and 4 bases respectively, with 9 bases between them. The CDR3 spans 14 residues. Per the germline V gene, CDR1 is MDHEN and CDR2 is SYDVKM. Here the CDR3 DNA reads TGTGCCAGCAGTTTCCGGCAGAGTAATGAAAAACTGTTTTTT. Residues: CASSFRQSNEKLFF.

The chain is built from TRBV6-1 and TRBJ2-5; D unclear. The better agreement between TRBJ2-7 and the DNA end casts doubt on the J call. From germline, CDR1 is MNHNS and CDR2 SASEGT. The CDR3 consists of 13 residues. The CDR3: CASSARATYEQYF. As DNA, the CDR3 is TGTGCCAGCAGTGCCCGGGCCACCTACGAGCAGTACTTC.

The chain has TRBV18 and TRBJ2-3; 9 bases align to TRBD2. The CDR3 is made up of 15 amino acids. V was pared by 4 bases and J by 0 bases, with 2 bases of the junction left unmatched. Per the germline V gene, CDR1 is KGHSH and CDR2 is LQKENI. In DNA form, the CDR3 reads TGTGCCAGCTCACTCCTAGCGGGGAGCACAGATACGCAGTATTTT. Encoded protein: CASSLLAGSTDTQYF.

This chain links TRBV9 with TRBJ2-5; 7 nucleotides agree with TRBD2. The last part of the DNA fits TRBJ2-7 better; the J call may be wrong. The CDR3 covers 15 residues. CDR1 and CDR2 from the germline V gene are SGDLS and YYNGEE. The CDR3 DNA reads as TGTGCCAGCAGCGTAGAACCCGGGAGGAGCTACGAGCAGTACTTC. It specifies CASSVEPGRSYEQYF.

The chain links TRBV9 to TRBJ2-7; the D is unclear. Trimming pared 0 bases from V and 0 bases from J, leaving 10 bases between. The CDR3 is 15 residues long. The germline V gene encodes CDR1 SGDLS and CDR2 YYNGEE. The CDR3 sequence is CASSVGRLSSYEQYF. In DNA, the CDR3 is TGTGCCAGCAGCGTAGGGCGTCTGAGCTCCTACGAGCAGTACTTC.

This chain uses TRBV2 with TRBJ2-7; D is perhaps TRBD2 (6 bases). V dropped 6 bases and J dropped 0 bases, with 12 bases sitting between them. Germline CDR1 and CDR2: SNHLY and FYNNEI. CDR3 length: 14 amino acids. DNA of the CDR3: TGTGCCAGCAGCGGCGGGACGGCCTCCTACGAGCAGTACTTC. Encoded protein: CASSGGTASYEQYF.

The chain employs TRBV7-6 and TRBJ2-5, with a possible D match to TRBD2 (6 bases). Near its end, the DNA agrees better with TRBJ2-7, so the J call may be wrong. Germline CDR1 and CDR2: SGHVS and FNYEAQ. CDR3 length: 14 amino acids. CDR3 amino acids: CASSLETGTYEQYF. DNA for the CDR3: TGTGCCAGCAGCTTGGAGACCGGGACTTACGAGCAGTACTTC.

This rearrangement joins TRBV7-9 to TRBJ2-1, with D tentatively TRBD1 (6 bases). The germline V and J ends were trimmed by 4 bases and 4 bases, with 17 bases remaining between them. This CDR3 spans 16 amino acids. CDR1 is SEHNR and CDR2 is FQNEAQ in the germline V gene (reference sequence). The CDR3 bases are TGTGCCAGCAGCTCGTCGCGGCGAGGGGGTTACAATGAGCAGTTCTTC. Its translation: CASSSSRRGGYNEQFF.

The rearrangement joins TRBV5-1 to TRBJ2-1, with D perhaps given as TRBD1 or TRBD2 (5 bases each). Trimming left V 0 bases short and J 5 bases short, with 12 bases between. This CDR3 comprises 15 residues. Germline CDR1 is SGHRS and CDR2 is YFSETQ. For the CDR3, the DNA is TGCGCCAGCAGCTTGGCGGGGCCCACGGACAATGAGCAGTTCTTC. Translated: CASSLAGPTDNEQFF.

The rearrangement uses TRBV28 and TRBJ2-7; possibly TRBD1 or TRBD2 for D (6 bases each). Trimming pared 4 bases from V and 1 base from J, leaving 20 bases between. Germline V gene data show CDR1 as MDHEN and CDR2 as SYDVKM. The CDR3 has 17 amino acids. CDR3: CASSYVIGGGASYEQYF. The CDR3 region has the DNA TGTGCCAGCAGTTATGTGATTGGGGGCGGGGCTTCCTACGAGCAGTACTTC.

The V and J genes are TRBV5-5 and TRBJ1-2; D not certain. This CDR3 has 14 residues. V was pared by 1 base and J by 3 bases, with 10 bases between. Per germline, CDR1 SGHKS and CDR2 YYEKEE (reference sequence). In DNA, the CDR3 is TGTGCCAGCAGCTTGACCGGGCTGGACTATGGCTACACCTTC. This codes for CASSLTGLDYGYTF.

CDR3 amino acids: CASSPREGGTIYF. As DNA, the CDR3 is TGTGCCAGCAGTCCTCGTGAAGGAGGCACCATATATTTT. This chain connects TRBV6-6 to TRBJ1-3; D remains ambiguous. The germline V and J ends were trimmed by 5 bases and 9 bases, with 14 bases remaining between them. CDR3 size: 13 residues. Germline CDR1 reads MNHNY; CDR2 reads SVGAGI (reference sequence).

This chain connects TRBV5-6 to TRBJ1-2; D ambiguous. The ends were cut back, 1 base at V and 4 bases at J, with 11 bases in the middle. Germline lookup yields CDR1 SGHDT and CDR2 YYEEEE. This CDR3 is 14 amino acids long. The CDR3 sequence: CASSLPGESYGYTF. The DNA for the CDR3 is TGTGCCAGCAGCTTGCCGGGTGAGAGCTATGGCTACACCTTC.

The chain couples TRBV28 to TRBJ2-7, with a weak D call TRBD1 (6 bases). Trimming left V 9 bases short and J 0 bases short, with 15 bases between. Germline V gene sequence: CDR1 MDHEN, CDR2 SYDVKM. There are 14 residues in the CDR3. The CDR3 is CASAITGSSYEQYF. The CDR3 DNA follows: TGTGCCAGTGCAATAACAGGGAGCTCCTACGAGCAGTACTTC. Combining the CDR3 with reference TRBV28 and TRBJ2-7 gives the whole variable domain DVKVTQSSRYLVKRTGEKVFLECVQDMDHENMFWYRQDPGLGLRLIYFSYDVKMKEKGDIPEGYSVSREKKERFSLILESASTNQTSMYLCASAITGSSYEQYFGPGTRLTVT.

V gene TRBV7-9 combines with J gene TRBJ2-3; D not resolved. The CDR3 runs 13 residues. V gave up 3 bases and J gave up 4 bases, with 8 bases separating them. CDR1 is SEHNR, CDR2 FQNEAQ, per germline (reference sequence). The DNA of the CDR3 is TGTGCCAGCAGCTTTGGGGAAGCAGATACGCAGTATTTT. Translated, it gives CASSFGEADTQYF.

This chain connects TRBV5-1 to TRBJ1-2; D gene ambiguous. This CDR3 comprises 13 residues. The germline CDR1 and CDR2 sequences are SGHRS and YFSETQ. V was pared by 2 bases and J by 4 bases, with 9 bases between. The CDR3 reads CASSFGSPYGYTF. CDR3 bases: TGCGCCAGCAGCTTTGGCAGCCCCTATGGCTACACCTTC.

The chain uses TRBV9 and TRBJ1-2; 7 positions match TRBD1. The J segment lost 0 bases and the V segment lost 2 bases, leaving 10 bases of the junction unmatched. CDR1 is SGDLS, CDR2 YYNGEE, per germline. The CDR3 has 17 amino acids. This chain's CDR3 is CASSVQQGTVSNYGYTF. DNA of the CDR3: TGTGCCAGCAGCGTGCAACAGGGGACTGTCTCTAACTATGGCTACACCTTC.

The chain employs TRBV9 and TRBJ2-7; TRBD1 matches at 9 bases. From germline, CDR1 is SGDLS and CDR2 YYNGEE. This CDR3 has 14 residues. Trimming cost V 3 bases and J 3 bases; bases outside gene matches: 4. The CDR3 spells CASSGGTGYYEQYF. The DNA for the CDR3 is TGTGCCAGCAGCGGGGGGACAGGGTACTACGAGCAGTACTTC. The whole variable domain, remainder taken from reference TRBV9 and TRBJ2-7, is DSGVTQTPKHLITATGQRVTLRCSPRSGDLSVYWYQQSLDQGLQFLIQYYNGEERAKGNILERFSAQQFPDLHSELNLSSLELGDSALYFCASSGGTGYYEQYFGPGTRLTVT.

The chain couples TRBV6-1 to TRBJ2-1, with 10 bases matching TRBD2. Trimming removed 1 base from V and 14 bases from J; junction bases left unmatched: 14. Germline loops: CDR1 MNHNS, CDR2 SASEGT. This CDR3 comprises 16 residues. The CDR3 loop is CASSEGTGFLAGDKFF. CDR3 nucleotides: TGTGCCAGCAGTGAAGGGACAGGGTTTCTAGCGGGAGATAAGTTCTTC.